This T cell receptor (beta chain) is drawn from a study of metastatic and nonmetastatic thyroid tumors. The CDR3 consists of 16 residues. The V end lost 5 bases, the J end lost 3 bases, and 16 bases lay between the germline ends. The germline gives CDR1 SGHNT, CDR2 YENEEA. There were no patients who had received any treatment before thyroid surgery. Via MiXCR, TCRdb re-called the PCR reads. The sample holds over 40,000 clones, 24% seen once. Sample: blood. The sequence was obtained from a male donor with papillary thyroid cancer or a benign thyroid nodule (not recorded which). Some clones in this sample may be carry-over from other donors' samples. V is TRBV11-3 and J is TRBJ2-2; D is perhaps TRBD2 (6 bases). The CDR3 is CASSPGRGSDTGELFF. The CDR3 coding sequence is TGTGCCAGCAGCCCAGGCCGGGGGAGCGACACCGGGGAGCTGTTTTTT.